Following are 19 T cell receptor beta chains from one sample sequenced in a study of vaccination and CD4 T cells after COVID-19. Treatment indicated: roughly 11-day PBMC culture with coronavirus spike peptide pools or control peptides (ViraFEST assay). The study sequenced cultured CD4+ T cell DNA using the Oncomine TCR Beta short-read assay. Using its own MiXCR run on the PCR reads, TCRdb lists one record per CDR3 protein. The data show roughly 26,000 distinct CDR3 sequences, less than 50% seen once. The antigens these receptors bind are not known. Sequenced input: CD4+ T cells from blood, cultured in vitro. These receptors were obtained from a human donor who had recovered from COVID-19.

The rearrangement joins TRBV20-1 to TRBJ2-1; no reliable D call. Trimming cost V 8 bases and J 0 bases, with 20 bases left between them. Per the germline V gene, CDR1 is DFQATT and CDR2 is SNEGSKA (reference sequence). The CDR3 totals 16 residues. The CDR3 nucleotides read TGCAGTCCCAACTCCGTGGCTACCACCTCCTACAATGAGCAGTTCTTC. It encodes CSPNSVATTSYNEQFF.

This sequence joins TRBV4-3 and TRBJ2-2, with D maybe TRBD2 (6 bases). V lost 5 bases and J 5 bases, leaving 15 bases between the germline ends. CDR1 is LGHNA and CDR2 is YSLEER in the germline V gene. The CDR3 length is 15 residues. The DNA for the CDR3 is TGCGCCAGCAGCGCGGAGGCCGCGGGGACCGGGGAGCTGTTTTTT. Encoded protein: CASSAEAAGTGELFF.

J is TRBJ2-7 and V is TRBV2; 8 bases align to TRBD2. Germline V lookup: CDR1 SNHLY, CDR2 FYNNEI. The CDR3 runs 14 residues. V dropped 6 bases and J dropped 2; count of bases not matched to a gene: 6. Here the CDR3 DNA reads TGTGCCAGCAGGGCAGGGACTAGGGCCTACGAGCAGTACTTC. It encodes CASRAGTRAYEQYF. The complete variable domain, with remaining parts taken from reference TRBV2 and TRBJ2-7, reads EPEVTQTPSHQVTQMGQEVILRCVPISNHLYFYWYRQILGQKVEFLVSFYNNEISEKSEIFDDQFSVERPDGSNFTLKIRSTKLEDSAMYFCASRAGTRAYEQYFGPGTRLTVT.

The rearrangement joins TRBV5-1 to TRBJ2-5; D gene unclear. This CDR3 has 13 residues. Trimming cost V 1 base and J 2 bases, with 6 bases left between them. Per the germline V gene, CDR1 is SGHRS and CDR2 is YFSETQ. CDR3 amino acids: CASSLLGQETQYF. CDR3 DNA: TGCGCCAGCAGCTTGTTGGGGCAAGAGACCCAGTACTTC.

Only a few counts were recorded for this clonotype. The chain has TRBV6-1 and TRBJ1-6; 10 nucleotides match TRBD1. With V trimmed by 7 bases and J by 1 base, 10 bases remained unmatched. In germline, CDR1 is MNHNS, CDR2 SASEGT. CDR3 length: 18 amino acids. The CDR3 is CASTTTGQGFSYNSPLHF. The CDR3 DNA reads TGTGCCAGCACCACCACGGGACAGGGGTTTTCCTATAATTCACCCCTCCACTTT.

This sequence joins TRBV20-1 and TRBJ1-1; D may be TRBD1 (5 bases). Looked up from germline, CDR1 is DFQATT and CDR2 is SNEGSKA (reference sequence). The CDR3 length is 15 residues. V dropped 0 bases and J dropped 5 bases, with 16 bases sitting between them. The CDR3 reads CSARDLRRGWTEAFF. DNA of the CDR3: TGCAGTGCTAGAGATCTACGGAGGGGTTGGACTGAAGCTTTCTTT.

The rearrangement uses TRBV2 and TRBJ1-5; the match to TRBD1 covers 9 bases. Germline V gives CDR1 SNHLY, CDR2 FYNNEI. V shed 6 bases and J 5 bases; nucleotides not matched to a gene: 5. The CDR3 covers 14 residues. This CDR3 is CASSDRTGDQPQHF. The CDR3 DNA follows: TGTGCCAGCAGCGACCGGACAGGGGATCAGCCCCAGCATTTT.

The CDR3 DNA sequence: TGTGCCAGCAGGCCTTACGCTGGACTCGAAGAGACCCAGTACTTC. Encoded protein: CASRPYAGLEETQYF. V usage is TRBV6-2 or TRBV6-3 and J usage is TRBJ2-5; perhaps TRBD2 as D (5 bases). Trimming removed 6 bases at V and 3 bases at J, with 17 bases between. Germline V CDR1 and CDR2: MNHEY, SVGEGT. This CDR3 is 15 amino acids long.

The V gene is TRBV11-2, the J gene TRBJ2-7, with D perhaps TRBD1 or TRBD2 (5 bases each). Germline CDR1 reads SGHAT; CDR2 reads FQNNGV. V lost 5 bases and J 2 bases, leaving 16 bases between the germline ends. CDR3 length: 15 amino acids. The chain's CDR3 is CASSPGTHATYEQYF. The CDR3, as DNA: TGTGCCAGCAGCCCCGGGACCCACGCGACCTACGAGCAGTACTTC.

This clonotype occurred a few times. This chain joins TRBV20-1 and TRBJ2-7, with TRBD1 matching 7 bases. The V gene's germline CDR1 is DFQATT and CDR2 SNEGSKA (reference sequence). This CDR3 is built from 15 residues. Trimming took 2 bases from V and 2 from J; bases not matched to a gene: 9. In DNA form, the CDR3 reads TGCAGTGCTAGACATAAAGACAGGGCGCCCTACGAGCAGTACTTC. This codes for CSARHKDRAPYEQYF.

This clonotype was counted a few times. This chain uses TRBV29-1 with TRBJ1-1, with 11 bases lining up with TRBD1. The CDR3 is 14 amino acids. With 8 bases clipped from V and 0 bases from J, the junction kept 5 bases outside the gene matches. CDR1 and CDR2 from the germline V gene are SQVTM and ANQGSEA. As DNA, the CDR3 is TGCAGCATTAGGACAGGGGGCATGAACACTGAAGCTTTCTTT. This gives the protein CSIRTGGMNTEAFF.

The V call is TRBV5-1, the J call TRBJ1-2; D gene ambiguous. Germline CDR1 is SGHRS and CDR2 is YFSETQ. This CDR3 is 13 amino acids long. The germline V and J ends were trimmed by 1 base and 2 bases, with 6 bases remaining between them. CDR3 sequence: CASSLNGNYGYTF. The CDR3, as DNA: TGCGCCAGCAGCTTGAACGGCAACTATGGCTACACCTTC.

This clonotype showed up just a few times. The J gene is TRBJ1-2, the V gene TRBV19; unclear D gene. Germline CDR1 and CDR2: LNHDA and SQIVND (reference sequence). This CDR3 region has 14 residues. V was clipped by 4 bases and J by 5 bases, with 14 bases between them. The chain's CDR3 is CASSKGPPQYGYTF. CDR3 sequence (DNA): TGTGCCAGTAGTAAAGGGCCGCCTCAATATGGCTACACCTTC.

The rearrangement uses TRBV28 and TRBJ1-4, with D maybe TRBD1 (5 bases). V lost 4 bases and J lost 8, with 17 bases in between. Germline V gene lookup returns CDR1 MDHEN and CDR2 SYDVKM. The CDR3 covers 15 residues. The CDR3 nucleotides are TGTGCCAGCAGTTCCGCGGGACGCGGAGGGGAAAAACTGTTTTTT. It translates to CASSSAGRGGEKLFF.

This chain joins TRBV12-3 or TRBV12-4 and TRBJ1-1; 8 bases line up with TRBD1. V lost 5 bases to trimming and J lost 3 bases; unmatched junction nucleotides: 8. The CDR3 totals 15 residues. DNA of the CDR3: TGTGCCAGCAGTCGGAGGACAGGGAGGGACACTGAAGCTTTCTTT. Protein: CASSRRTGRDTEAFF.

This chain uses TRBV20-1 with TRBJ2-7, with 9 bases lining up with TRBD1. V gave up 3 bases and J gave up 7 bases; unmatched junction bases: 4. Germline V CDR1 and CDR2: DFQATT, SNEGSKA (reference sequence). The CDR3 is 12 amino acids. The CDR3 reads CSARGQGWEQYF. For the CDR3, the DNA is TGCAGTGCTAGGGGACAGGGTTGGGAGCAGTACTTC.

The chain has TRBV4-3 and TRBJ1-2, with 8 bases matching TRBD1. V shed 4 bases and J 8 bases; nucleotides not matched to a gene: 12. The CDR3 sequence is 15 residues long. The germline V gene encodes CDR1 LGHNA and CDR2 YSLEER. This chain's CDR3 is CASSPLSGTGFGYTF. CDR3 DNA sequence: TGCGCCAGCAGCCCCCTGTCCGGGACAGGATTCGGCTACACCTTC.

V and J are TRBV2 and TRBJ2-2; 14 positions match TRBD2. The CDR3 has 19 amino acids. With 5 bases clipped from V and 3 bases from J, the junction kept 11 bases outside the gene matches. In germline, CDR1 is SNHLY, CDR2 FYNNEI. This CDR3 is CASSPLGTSGRRDTGELFF. The CDR3 DNA reads as TGTGCCAGCAGTCCTCTGGGGACTAGCGGGAGAAGGGACACCGGGGAGCTGTTTTTT.

The chain couples TRBV28 to TRBJ1-2, with D maybe TRBD1 (5 bases). This CDR3 contains 14 residues. Trimming shortened V by 7 bases and J by 2 bases, and 14 bases separated the two germline ends. Germline CDR1 reads MDHEN; CDR2 reads SYDVKM. The CDR3 DNA reads as TGTGCCAGCACCGTCGGGGACGCCAACTATGGCTACACCTTC. The encoded protein is CASTVGDANYGYTF.